The following is a TCR beta chain sequence with its context. Trimming took off 4 bases at V and 0 bases at J, with 11 bases between the two ends. Germline CDR1 reads SGHRS; CDR2 reads YFSETQ. The length of the CDR3 is 15 residues. The data were taken from a study of blood T cell repertoires in COVID-19. Study in general: The origin of the acute and convalescent COVID-19 samples was the United States, Italy and Spain. Sources were T cells, B-cell-depleted T cells, or PBMCs; the material itself was cDNA or gDNA.

Measured with immunoSEQ multiplex PCR; TCRdb has only the in-frame clones, and not every one. The table lists fewer than 400,000 clones, 80% to 90% of them singletons, with roughly 4% in the top ten. Across 20 to 25 US areas, participants ranged in age from 18 to 89 years. Cohorts were determined from participant-reported clinical history. The sample was PBMCs or T cells enriched from blood (not recorded which). The sequence came from a man aged 25 to 45 who had recovered from COVID-19. V is TRBV5-1 and J is TRBJ2-4; D possibly corresponds to TRBD1 (6 bases). Written as DNA, the CDR3 is TGCGCCAGCAGCGCTGGACAGCTAGCCAAAAACATTCAGTACTTC. Its protein product is CASSAGQLAKNIQYF.